This record concerns one T cell receptor beta chain sequence. Generated by immunoSEQ multiplex PCR, the TCRdb table keeps only in-frame clones and is missing some. The table records 250,000 or so clones, approximately 88% of them present only once. V shed 4 bases and J shed 7 bases, with 16 bases lying between them. Germline loops: CDR1 SGHDN, CDR2 FVKESK. The CDR3 has 14 amino acids. The data derive from a study of blood T cell repertoires in COVID-19. This clonotype originated in a woman in her forties who had been exposed to COVID-19. Sequencing was performed on PBMCs or T cells enriched from blood (not recorded which). The gene calls are TRBV14 and TRBJ1-2; D ambiguous. The CDR3 is CASSRTPLVPGYTF. DNA of the CDR3: TGTGCCAGCAGCCGTACCCCACTGGTCCCTGGCTACACCTTC.